This T cell receptor beta chain was recovered during a study of T-cell reconstitution after alpha-beta-depleted transplantation in children. Library preparation (for TCRbeta) was performed with unique molecular identifiers. TCRdb analysed the PCR reads with MiXCR anew, one entry per CDR3 protein. The table shows hundreds of thousands of distinct CDR3 sequences, with 9.5% to 15% occurring only once. This clonotype was observed at least ten times. Germline CDR1 and CDR2: DFQATT and SNEGSKA (reference sequence). The ends lost 0 bases at V and 3 bases at J; junction bases unmatched: 10. The CDR3 covers 16 residues.

The chain joins TRBV20-1 to TRBJ2-7; 8 bases match TRBD2. Material: PBMCs from the stem cell graft donor, obtained from the stem cell graft. This TCR derives from a human donor who donated a stem cell graft to a child with acute lymphoblastic leukemia. The CDR3 spells CSARDVTSGIIYEQYF. The CDR3 nucleotides are TGCAGTGCTAGAGACGTCACTAGCGGAATTATCTACGAGCAGTACTTC.